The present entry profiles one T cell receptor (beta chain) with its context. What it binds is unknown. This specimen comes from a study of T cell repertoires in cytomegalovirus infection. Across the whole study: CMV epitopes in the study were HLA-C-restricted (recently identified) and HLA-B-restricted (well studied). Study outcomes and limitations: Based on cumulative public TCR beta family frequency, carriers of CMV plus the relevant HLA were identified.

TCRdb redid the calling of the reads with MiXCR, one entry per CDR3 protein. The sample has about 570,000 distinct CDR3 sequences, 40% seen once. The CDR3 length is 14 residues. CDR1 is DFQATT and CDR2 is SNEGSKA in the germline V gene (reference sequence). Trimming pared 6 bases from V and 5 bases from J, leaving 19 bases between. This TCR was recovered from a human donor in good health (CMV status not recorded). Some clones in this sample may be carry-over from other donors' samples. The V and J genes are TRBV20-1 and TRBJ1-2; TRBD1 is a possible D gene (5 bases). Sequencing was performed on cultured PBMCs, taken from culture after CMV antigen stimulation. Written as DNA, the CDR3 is TGCAGTGCGGGGCGGGGCACAGCATCATATGGCTACACCTTC. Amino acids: CSAGRGTASYGYTF.